The next 19 T cell receptor beta chains were all read from a single sample in a study of T-cell reconstitution after alpha-beta-depleted transplantation in children. A library of TCRbeta sequences, prepared with unique molecular identifiers, was generated. TCRdb re-derived calls from the PCR reads in MiXCR, one entry per CDR3 protein. This table has about 260,000 distinct CDR3 sequences, more than 9% appearing once. Sequenced material: peripheral blood, taken 180 days after TCRalphabeta/CD19-depleted stem cell transplant. The receptors come from a male patient aged 2 to 9 who had a stem cell transplant for chronic granulomatous disease, so the T cells may come from the graft donor.

This clonotype appeared many times. The J gene is TRBJ2-3, the V gene TRBV5-6; either TRBD1 or TRBD2 may fit D (6 bases each). The CDR3 is 13 amino acids. Per germline, CDR1 SGHDT and CDR2 YYEEEE. The germline V and J ends were trimmed by 6 bases and 5 bases, with 13 bases remaining between them. The DNA for the CDR3 is TGTGCCAGCAATCGGGGGCCGGGAGATACGCAGTATTTT. This sequence encodes CASNRGPGDTQYF.

This clonotype occurred many times. The chain carries TRBV27 and TRBJ2-7, with 10 positions matching TRBD2. Germline V gene lookup returns CDR1 MNHEY and CDR2 SMNVEV (reference sequence). V shed 5 bases, J shed 3 bases, and the junction held 4 bases outside the gene matches. The CDR3 sequence is 14 residues long. As DNA, the CDR3 is TGTGCCAGCAGTCGGACTAGCGGATTCTACGAGCAGTACTTC. This encodes CASSRTSGFYEQYF.

A word on this clonotype: A much larger clone differs by one base, so this may be a read error. The chain is built from TRBV2 and TRBJ1-1; no clear D. This CDR3 spans 15 amino acids. Germline V gene sequence: CDR1 SNHLY, CDR2 FYNNEI. The CDR3 region is CASREGGLDGTEALF. DNA of the CDR3: TGTGCCAGCAGGGAGGGTGGCCTAGACGGCACTGAAGCTCTCTTT.

At least ten counts were recorded for this clonotype. This chain joins TRBV7-2 and TRBJ2-7; D might be TRBD1 (5 bases). The V end lost 4 bases, the J end lost 0 bases, and 13 bases lay between the germline ends. The length of the CDR3 is 15 residues. Germline V gene sequence: CDR1 SGHTA, CDR2 FQGNSA. CDR3 DNA: TGTGCCAGCAGCTCCCACAGGTGGCCCTCCTACGAGCAGTACTTC. Residues: CASSSHRWPSYEQYF.

This clonotype was found many times. CDR3 coding DNA: TGTGCCAGCAGCTTAGAGGTTCGCGATGGCTACACCTTC. This codes for CASSLEVRDGYTF. This chain links TRBV7-9 with TRBJ1-2, with D unclear. Trimming removed 1 base from V and 6 bases from J, with 9 bases in between. This CDR3 has 13 amino acids. From germline, CDR1 is SEHNR and CDR2 FQNEAQ (reference sequence).

This clonotype was detected many times. V and J are TRBV5-1 and TRBJ2-7, with TRBD2 matching over 8 bases. The trim removed 0 bases at V and 0 bases at J, leaving 5 bases unmatched. CDR3 size: 16 residues. CDR1 and CDR2 from the germline V gene are SGHRS and YFSETQ. The CDR3 DNA is TGCGCCAGCAGCTTGGGGGCTACTAGCGGCTCCTACGAGCAGTACTTC. Translated, it gives CASSLGATSGSYEQYF.

This clonotype came up many times. The CDR3 loop is CASSETLFGQGRNTIYF. The CDR3 region has the DNA TGTGCCAGCAGTGAGACCTTATTTGGACAGGGGAGAAACACCATATATTTT. This chain uses TRBV12-3 or TRBV12-4 with TRBJ1-3; 9 bases match TRBD1. V was pared by 5 bases and J by 5 bases, with 13 bases of the junction left unmatched. The CDR3 totals 17 residues.

This clonotype was observed many times. The chain carries TRBV7-7 and TRBJ2-7, with D unclear. Germline V gives CDR1 SSHAT, CDR2 FNYEAQ (reference sequence). This CDR3 region has 13 residues. V was trimmed by 3 bases and J by 5 bases, leaving 11 bases between them. The CDR3 loop reads CASSLTLIHEQYF. CDR3 sequence (DNA): TGTGCCAGCAGCTTGACCTTAATCCACGAGCAGTACTTC.

This clonotype was observed many times. The chain uses TRBV3-1 and TRBJ2-7, with 12 bases fitting TRBD2. The CDR3 totals 15 residues. With 3 bases clipped from V and 2 bases from J, the junction kept 2 bases outside the gene matches. CDR1 is LGHDT and CDR2 is YNNKEL in the germline V gene (reference sequence). In DNA, the CDR3 is TGTGCCAGCAGCCAGCTAGCGGGGGGGACCTACGAGCAGTACTTC. It yields the protein CASSQLAGGTYEQYF.

This clonotype was seen a few times. V is TRBV18 and J is TRBJ2-1, with TRBD1 matching 8 bases. The CDR3 has 13 residues. Germline CDR1 and CDR2: KGHSH and LQKENI. V shed 6 bases and J 8 bases; nucleotides not matched to a gene: 6. The CDR3 DNA sequence: TGTGCCAGCTCTCCGGACAGGGACTATGAGCAGTTCTTC. This encodes CASSPDRDYEQFF.

This clonotype was picked up many times. The chain couples TRBV5-6 to TRBJ2-1, with D possibly being TRBD1 or TRBD2 (5 bases each). Germline CDR1 and CDR2: SGHDT and YYEEEE. This CDR3 comprises 12 residues. Trimming pared 1 base from V and 10 bases from J, leaving 9 bases between. CDR3 protein: CASSLLGEEQFF. CDR3 DNA sequence: TGTGCCAGCAGCTTGCTGGGGGAAGAGCAGTTCTTC.

A remark on this clonotype: Since a much larger clone is just one base distant, this may be a read error. V usage is TRBV12-5 and J usage is TRBJ2-3; 8 bases align to TRBD1. The germline CDR1 and CDR2 sequences are LGHNT and FRNRAP. Unmatched junction bases numbered 7, after V lost 7 bases and J lost 4 bases. This CDR3 comprises 14 residues. The CDR3 DNA is TGTGCTAGTGCTCTCGGACAGGGCGCAGATACGCAGTATTTT. It translates to CASALGQGADTQYF.

This clonotype was recorded at least ten times. This sequence joins TRBV20-1 and TRBJ2-3; TRBD2 matches 11 bases. Trimming took 6 bases from V and 5 from J; bases not matched to a gene: 4. From germline, CDR1 is DFQATT and CDR2 SNEGSKA (reference sequence). The length of the CDR3 is 13 residues. The CDR3, as DNA: TGCAGTGCCCAGGGGACTAGCGGAGATACGCAGTATTTT. Amino acids: CSAQGTSGDTQYF.

This clonotype has at least ten counts. The J gene is TRBJ2-3, the V gene TRBV7-9; D remains ambiguous. The CDR3 totals 12 residues. The V end was cut by 5 bases, the J end by 6 bases, with 9 bases between. CDR1 and CDR2 (germline): SEHNR, FQNEAQ (reference sequence). CDR3: CASSLSWDTQYF. For the CDR3, the DNA is TGTGCCAGCAGCCTTAGCTGGGATACGCAGTATTTT.

The chain carries TRBV4-2 and TRBJ1-5, with TRBD1 identical over 9 bases. The V gene's germline CDR1 is LGHNA and CDR2 YNFKEQ. V was clipped by 4 bases and J by 6 bases; unmatched bases: 1. This CDR3 region has 13 residues. DNA for the CDR3: TGTGCCAGCAGCCCGACAGGGGGTCAGCCCCAGCATTTT. This translates into CASSPTGGQPQHF.

In its sample, this clonotype was seen many times. The DNA for the CDR3 is TGTGCCAGCAGTGCCCCCGGGACAGGGGTCAACACCGGGGAGCTGTTTTTT. This encodes CASSAPGTGVNTGELFF. The rearrangement links TRBV25-1 to TRBJ2-2, with 10 bases fitting TRBD1. Germline lookup yields CDR1 MGHDK and CDR2 SYGVNS. CDR3 length equals 17 residues. Losses at the gene ends were 4 bases for V and 2 bases for J; bases not matched to a gene: 7.

A remark on this clonotype: Being one base from a much bigger clone, this may be a read error. Likely a read error: the CDR3 ends without its conserved phenylalanine or tryptophan. The chain joins TRBV20-1 to TRBJ2-7, with D maybe TRBD2 (5 bases). Trimming stripped 3 bases from V and 4 bases from J, with 10 bases between. This CDR3 has 12 residues. Germline CDR1 reads DFQATT; CDR2 reads SNEGSKA (reference sequence). Here the CDR3 reads CSASDLAYEQYY. CDR3 nucleotide sequence: TGCAGTGCTAGTGACCTAGCTTACGAGCAGTACTAC.

This clonotype was seen ten or more times. The CDR3 sequence is CASSLLGQTYNEQFF. The CDR3 region has the DNA TGTGCCAGCAGCTTACTGGGACAGACCTACAATGAGCAGTTCTTC. The chain has TRBV13 and TRBJ2-1, with TRBD1 identical over 7 bases. The germline V gene encodes CDR1 PRHDT and CDR2 FYEKMQ (reference sequence). The CDR3 is made up of 15 amino acids. With V trimmed by 2 bases and J by 2 bases, 3 bases remained unmatched.

This clonotype has a count of ten or more. J is TRBJ2-3 and V is TRBV5-1; tentative D call: TRBD2 (5 bases). The CDR3 length is 17 residues. Germline CDR1 SGHRS, CDR2 YFSETQ. The V and J ends lost 0 bases and 0 bases respectively, with 14 bases between them. CDR3 DNA: TGCGCCAGCAGCTTGGCCGGAAAGCGGAAGAGCACAGATACGCAGTATTTT. Translation: CASSLAGKRKSTDTQYF.